The source of this T cell receptor (beta chain) is a study of T-cell memory formation after mild COVID-19. Whole-study context: The two donors had largely donor-specific TCR clusters. General study points: Clones shrinking from day 15 to 85 showed even CD4/CD8 mixes; later expanders tilted CD4+. Largely, contracting CD4+ clones fell within CM and EM, and contracting CD8+ clones within EMRA.

Constant-segment primers were used for 5'RACE, and the resulting TCR alpha and TCR beta cDNA libraries carried sample barcodes and UMIs. A single record per CDR3 protein comes from TCRdb applying MiXCR to the 5' RACE reads. The sample holds hundreds of thousands of distinct CDR3 sequences, approximately 13% seen once. This clonotype was detected only a few times. The antigen remains unidentified. This TCR derives from a young man who had mild COVID-19 (a few samples of this study predate the infection). Cell type and time point are not known. What was sequenced was PBMCs or a T cell subset sorted from them (not recorded which).

CDR3: CASTPGPYYGYTF. The CDR3 DNA is TGTGCCAGCACCCCGGGACCTTACTATGGCTACACCTTC. The V and J genes are TRBV6-5 and TRBJ1-2; a possible D gene is TRBD1 (5 bases). CDR1 is MNHEY and CDR2 is SVGAGI in the germline V gene. The V and J ends lost 7 bases and 3 bases respectively, with 12 bases between them. The CDR3 length is 13 residues.